Each of the 29 T cell receptor beta chains below was sequenced from the same sample in a study of shared clonotypes between healthy human individuals. Data came from immunoSEQ multiplex PCR; TCRdb stores just in-frame clones and leaves some out. The sample consists of over a million clones, over 95% of them appearing once. The sequenced sample was naive CD4+ T cells sorted from blood. The subset: CD45RA+ positively selected. Source of these receptors: a man younger than 40 in good health.

CDR3 in amino acids: CASRREADSYEQYF. CDR3 nucleotide sequence: TGTGCCAGCAGGCGGGAGGCCGACTCCTACGAGCAGTACTTC. The V and J genes are TRBV5-6 and TRBJ2-7, with 8 bases aligning to TRBD2. Germline V gene sequence: CDR1 SGHDT, CDR2 YYEEEE. V lost 5 bases, J lost 0 bases, and 4 bases stayed unmatched. CDR3 length: 14 residues.

In its sample, this clone was seen a few times. V usage is TRBV10-1 and J usage is TRBJ2-7; no definite D call. V was trimmed by 0 bases and J by 5 bases, leaving 8 bases between them. The germline V gene encodes CDR1 WNHNN and CDR2 SYGVQD (reference sequence). The length of the CDR3 is 13 residues. CDR3 in amino acids: CASSESGYNEQYF. The CDR3 DNA follows: TGCGCCAGCAGTGAGTCCGGCTACAACGAGCAGTACTTC.

The chain uses TRBV5-5 and TRBJ2-3; D might be TRBD2 (6 bases). CDR1 is SGHKS and CDR2 is YYEKEE in the germline V gene (reference sequence). This CDR3 has 15 residues. V lost 0 bases to trimming and J lost 7 bases, with 15 bases between them. In nucleotides, the CDR3 is TGTGCCAGCAGCTTGGTTTCCCACGGAGGGAATACGCAGTATTTT. Protein sequence: CASSLVSHGGNTQYF.

This clone was counted a single time. The gene calls are TRBV27 and TRBJ2-1; D possibly corresponds to TRBD2 (7 bases). V was cut by 5 bases and J by 3 bases, with 14 bases left in between. This CDR3 contains 15 residues. Per the germline V gene, CDR1 is MNHEY and CDR2 is SMNVEV (reference sequence). CDR3 coding DNA: TGTGCCAGCAGTCTACAGGGAGGGAACTACAATGAGCAGTTCTTC. Protein: CASSLQGGNYNEQFF.

The chain is built from TRBV6-5 and TRBJ1-4; no firm D call. The germline gives CDR1 MNHEY, CDR2 SVGAGI. This CDR3 is 14 amino acids long. With 6 bases removed from V and 7 bases from J, the gap between germline ends came to 15 bases. This CDR3 is CASRQTADGEKLFF. For the CDR3, the DNA is TGTGCCAGCAGGCAGACGGCGGACGGTGAAAAACTGTTTTTT.

V gene TRBV5-1 combines with J gene TRBJ2-2; unclear D gene. In germline, CDR1 is SGHRS, CDR2 YFSETQ. The V end lost 4 bases, the J end lost 2 bases, and 12 bases lay between the germline ends. The CDR3 loop spans 15 amino acids. The CDR3 DNA is TGCGCCAGCAGCGGAGTCCTCGCAAACACCGGGGAGCTGTTTTTT. Translating it yields CASSGVLANTGELFF.

This clone was detected only a few times. The chain employs TRBV9 and TRBJ2-1; 8 nucleotides line up with TRBD1. Looked up from germline, CDR1 is SGDLS and CDR2 is YYNGEE. V shed 3 bases, J shed 6 bases, and the junction held 11 bases outside the gene matches. The CDR3 runs to 16 residues. The CDR3 region is CASSGTRQGLVNEQFF. The CDR3 coding sequence is TGTGCCAGCAGCGGAACCCGACAGGGGTTGGTCAATGAGCAGTTCTTC.

The chain combines TRBV4-1 with TRBJ2-3; D is uncertain. Trimming left V 1 base short and J 1 base short, with 3 bases between. CDR3 length: 13 amino acids. Looked up from germline, CDR1 is MGHRA and CDR2 is YSYEKL. The CDR3 bases are TGCGCCAGCAGCCAAGTTGGCACAGATACGCAGTATTTT. Translated, it gives CASSQVGTDTQYF.

The table lists this clone with a count of one. J is TRBJ2-3 and V is TRBV25-1; D is undetermined. CDR1 and CDR2 (germline): MGHDK, SYGVNS. V was pared by 1 base and J by 0 bases, with 8 bases between. The CDR3 is 15 residues long. CDR3 region: CASSELSSSTDTQYF. The CDR3, as DNA: TGTGCCAGCAGTGAATTGAGCTCGAGCACAGATACGCAGTATTTT. The full variable domain, completed using reference TRBV25-1 and TRBJ2-3, is EADIYQTPRYLVIGTGKKITLECSQTMGHDKMYWYQQDPGMELHLIHYSYGVNSTEKGDLSSESTVSRIRTEHFPLTLESARPSHTSQYLCASSELSSSTDTQYFGPGTRLTVL.

This rearrangement joins TRBV7-6 to TRBJ1-1; D is uncertain. Germline V gene sequence: CDR1 SGHVS, CDR2 FNYEAQ. The V gene lost 0 bases and the J gene lost 2 bases, with 10 bases spanning the gap. The CDR3 runs 15 residues. CDR3 amino acids: CASSLAAGYNTEAFF. DNA for the CDR3: TGTGCCAGCAGCTTAGCCGCGGGGTATAACACTGAAGCTTTCTTT. The full variable domain, its missing parts supplied by reference TRBV7-6 and TRBJ1-1, is GAGVSQSPRYKVTKRGQDVALRCDPISGHVSLYWYRQALGQGPEFLTYFNYEAQQDKSGLPNDRFSAERPEGSISTLTIQRTEQRDSAMYRCASSLAAGYNTEAFFGQGTRLTVV.

The V call is TRBV7-2, the J call TRBJ2-3; D not certain. This CDR3 contains 12 residues. Looked up from germline, CDR1 is SGHTA and CDR2 is FQGNSA. V was pared by 3 bases and J by 4 bases, with 5 bases between. The DNA for the CDR3 is TGTGCCAGCAGCTTTAACTCAGATACGCAGTATTTT. Its protein product is CASSFNSDTQYF.

The chain carries TRBV29-1 and TRBJ1-1; D unresolved. Per the germline V gene, CDR1 is SQVTM and CDR2 is ANQGSEA. This CDR3 contains 12 residues. V lost 4 bases to trimming and J lost 0 bases, with 6 bases between them. The CDR3 DNA reads as TGCAGCGTTGGTGCCATGAACACTGAAGCTTTCTTT. This translates into CSVGAMNTEAFF.

The rearrangement links TRBV10-3 to TRBJ2-7; possibly TRBD2 for D (6 bases). Trimming shortened V by 6 bases and J by 4 bases, and 13 bases separated the two germline ends. Germline loops: CDR1 ENHRY, CDR2 SYGVKD. The CDR3 is 13 residues long. The CDR3 DNA follows: TGTGCCATCAGATCCGGGGGTGAGTACGAGCAGTACTTC. Amino acid sequence: CAIRSGGEYEQYF.

This clone has only one observation. The chain uses TRBV6-6 and TRBJ1-5, with 7 bases fitting TRBD1. The V gene end was trimmed by 6 bases and the J gene end by 3 bases; junction bases not matched to a gene: 11. The CDR3 sequence is 16 residues long. In germline, CDR1 is MNHNY, CDR2 SVGAGI (reference sequence). The CDR3 DNA is TGTGCCAGCAGACAAGGACAGGCCGACTACAATCAGCCCCAGCATTTT. Protein: CASRQGQADYNQPQHF.

The V call is TRBV5-5, the J call TRBJ1-5; TRBD1 aligns across 7 bases. CDR1 SGHKS and CDR2 YYEKEE come from the germline V gene (reference sequence). This CDR3 comprises 15 residues. V shed 0 bases, J shed 3 bases, and the junction held 3 bases outside the gene matches. CDR3 nucleotides: TGTGCCAGCAGCTTGGAAGGGGGCTACAATCAGCCCCAGCATTTT. Translating it yields CASSLEGGYNQPQHF. Based on the CDR3 plus reference TRBV5-5 and TRBJ1-5, the full variable domain is DAGVTQSPTHLIKTRGQQVTLRCSPISGHKSVSWYQQVLGQGPQFIFQYYEKEERGRGNFPDRFSARQFPNYSSELNVNALLLGDSALYLCASSLEGGYNQPQHFGDGTRLSIL.

The rearrangement links TRBV5-1 to TRBJ2-5, with TRBD1 matching over 7 bases. The germline CDR1 and CDR2 sequences are SGHRS and YFSETQ. J lost 3 bases, V lost 0 bases, and 5 bases had no gene match. This CDR3 has 15 amino acids. CDR3 coding DNA: TGCGCCAGCAGCTTGGCCGGGGACAGAGAAGAGACCCAGTACTTC. Its translation is CASSLAGDREETQYF.

The chain links TRBV28 to TRBJ2-1; TRBD1 is a possible D gene (6 bases). Trimming left V 3 bases short and J 5 bases short, with 17 bases between. Germline assignment: CDR1 MDHEN and CDR2 SYDVKM. The CDR3 is 16 residues long. CDR3 amino acids: CASSFGRWGRNNEQFF. The CDR3 DNA sequence: TGTGCCAGCAGTTTTGGACGGTGGGGGCGAAACAATGAGCAGTTCTTC. Full variable domain (remainder filled in from reference TRBV28 and TRBJ2-1): DVKVTQSSRYLVKRTGEKVFLECVQDMDHENMFWYRQDPGLGLRLIYFSYDVKMKEKGDIPEGYSVSREKKERFSLILESASTNQTSMYLCASSFGRWGRNNEQFFGPGTRLTVL.

This rearrangement joins TRBV27 to TRBJ2-5; D is perhaps TRBD1 (6 bases). The CDR3 totals 12 residues. The germline V gene has CDR1 MNHEY and CDR2 SMNVEV (reference sequence). The V end lost 5 bases, the J end lost 5 bases, and 9 bases lay between the germline ends. CDR3 residues: CASSLTGETQYF. In nucleotides, the CDR3 is TGTGCCAGCAGTCTTACAGGGGAGACCCAGTACTTC.

This sequence joins TRBV6-1 and TRBJ2-7; possibly TRBD1 for D (5 bases). Germline lookup yields CDR1 MNHNS and CDR2 SASEGT. V lost 5 bases and J 3 bases, leaving 11 bases between the germline ends. CDR3 length: 13 residues. CDR3 nucleotide sequence: TGTGCCAGCAGTAAACAAGACAGCTACGAGCAGTACTTC. It codes for CASSKQDSYEQYF.

Notes on this clone: The sample holds other DNA sequences that translate to the same CDR3. The V gene is TRBV18, the J gene TRBJ2-3; D gene ambiguous. The V end was cut by 3 bases, the J end by 2 bases, with 9 bases between. Germline loops: CDR1 KGHSH, CDR2 LQKENI. The CDR3 extends over 14 amino acids. CDR3: CASSPTADTDTQYF. The DNA for the CDR3 is TGTGCCAGCTCACCCACTGCTGACACAGATACGCAGTATTTT.

The sample holds one count of this clone. The chain recombines TRBV7-2 with TRBJ2-1; D unresolved. Trimming stripped 4 bases from V and 1 base from J, with 14 bases between. This CDR3 is 16 amino acids long. From germline, CDR1 is SGHTA and CDR2 FQGNSA. CDR3 sequence reads: CASSSREWRSYNEQFF. DNA of the CDR3: TGTGCCAGCAGCTCTCGCGAGTGGCGGTCCTACAATGAGCAGTTCTTC.

The chain carries TRBV7-8 and TRBJ2-7; 9 positions match TRBD2. With 2 bases clipped from V and 4 bases from J, the junction kept 9 bases outside the gene matches. The length of the CDR3 is 16 residues. Germline CDR1 SGHVS, CDR2 FQNEAQ. The CDR3 DNA reads TGTGCCAGCAGCTTAAGGCGGGAGGGCCGTTTTTACGAGCAGTACTTC. Protein: CASSLRREGRFYEQYF.

The chain has TRBV29-1 and TRBJ2-2; 7 bases fit TRBD2. CDR3 length equals 13 residues. Per germline, CDR1 SQVTM and CDR2 ANQGSEA. V shed 5 bases, J shed 2 bases, and the junction held 2 bases outside the gene matches. CDR3: CSVRTSNTGELFF. CDR3 in DNA: TGCAGCGTTCGGACTAGTAACACCGGGGAGCTGTTTTTT.

CDR3 sequence reads: CASSQIAGDLLPGELFF. CDR3 sequence (DNA): TGTGCCAGCAGCCAGATCGCAGGGGACCTACTCCCCGGGGAGCTGTTTTTT. V usage is TRBV14 and J usage is TRBJ2-2, with a tentative D call TRBD1 (6 bases). The CDR3 is 17 residues long. V was shortened by 3 bases and J by 6 bases, with 20 bases between the two germline ends. The germline V gene encodes CDR1 SGHDN and CDR2 FVKESK.

This clone has just one count. The chain employs TRBV10-2 and TRBJ1-2; a possible D gene is TRBD1 (5 bases). V lost 2 bases and J lost 9, with 13 bases in between. Germline CDR1 reads WSHSY; CDR2 reads SAAADI. CDR3 length equals 13 residues. This CDR3 is CASSELQGKSYTF. DNA for the CDR3: TGCGCCAGCAGTGAGCTGCAGGGTAAAAGCTACACCTTC.

Turning to this clone: The junction departs from the called germline gene at one end, perhaps through a read error. The chain employs TRBV7-9 and TRBJ2-1; 9 bases align to TRBD2. The CDR3 spans 15 residues. Germline CDR1 is SEHNR and CDR2 is FQNEAQ (reference sequence). The CDR3 is CASSLAGKWGNEQFF. The CDR3 coding sequence is TGTGCCAGCAGCCTAGCGGGAAAGTGGGGGAATGAGCAGTTCTTC.

About this clone itself: Other DNA sequences from this sample encode an identical CDR3 as well. V is TRBV9 and J is TRBJ2-1; 12 bases are a match to TRBD2. Trimming removed 0 bases from V and 7 bases from J; junction bases left unmatched: 2. From germline, CDR1 is SGDLS and CDR2 YYNGEE. The CDR3 covers 15 residues. The CDR3 region is CASSVGLAGVNEQFF. The CDR3 DNA reads TGTGCCAGCAGCGTAGGACTAGCGGGAGTGAATGAGCAGTTCTTC. Full variable domain (outside the CDR3, taken from reference TRBV9 and TRBJ2-1): DSGVTQTPKHLITATGQRVTLRCSPRSGDLSVYWYQQSLDQGLQFLIQYYNGEERAKGNILERFSAQQFPDLHSELNLSSLELGDSALYFCASSVGLAGVNEQFFGPGTRLTVL.

V is TRBV5-4 and J is TRBJ2-5, with D unclear. Germline V gene lookup returns CDR1 SGHNT and CDR2 YYREEE (reference sequence). The V end was cut by 5 bases, the J end by 2 bases, with 16 bases between. The CDR3 spans 15 residues. The CDR3 region has the DNA TGTGCCAGCAGTTGGGCAAGCCGGTCGCAAGAGACCCAGTACTTC. Encoded protein: CASSWASRSQETQYF.

The chain carries TRBV10-3 and TRBJ2-2; D remains unclear. This CDR3 contains 15 residues. Germline assignment: CDR1 ENHRY and CDR2 SYGVKD. Trimming shortened V by 6 bases and J by 3 bases, and 14 bases separated the two germline ends. The CDR3 reads CAISRLKRDTGELFF. In DNA, the CDR3 is TGTGCCATCAGCCGACTCAAAAGGGACACCGGGGAGCTGTTTTTT.